These 30 T cell receptor beta chains originate from one sample sequenced in a study of blood T cell repertoires in COVID-19. Repertoires were generated with immunoSEQ multiplex PCR, while TCRdb's copy carries only in-frame clones and drops some. The sample yields some 200,000 clones, roughly 90% seen once. What was sequenced was PBMCs or T cells enriched from blood (not recorded which). These receptors all come from a young woman who had recovered from COVID-19.

The chain is built from TRBV19 and TRBJ1-1; 11 nucleotides match TRBD1. From germline, CDR1 is LNHDA and CDR2 SQIVND (reference sequence). J lost 6 bases, V lost 3 bases, and 6 bases had no gene match. The CDR3 is 15 residues long. This CDR3 is CASSIRDRGVPEAFF. For the CDR3, the DNA is TGTGCCAGTAGTATCCGGGACAGGGGGGTTCCTGAAGCTTTCTTT.

There are a few counts of this clone. The J gene is TRBJ2-7, the V gene TRBV4-1; 8 bases match TRBD1. The V gene end was trimmed by 1 base and the J gene end by 5 bases; junction bases not matched to a gene: 10. CDR3 length: 16 amino acids. CDR1 and CDR2 from the germline V gene are MGHRA and YSYEKL. In DNA, the CDR3 is TGCGCCAGCAGCCAAGGCCGGGATCAGGGGGCAAACGAGCAGTACTTC. This sequence encodes CASSQGRDQGANEQYF.

The rearrangement links TRBV12-5 to TRBJ1-3; TRBD1 is a possible D gene (6 bases). Germline-derived CDR1 and CDR2 are LGHNT and FRNRAP. The CDR3 sequence is 15 residues long. The germline V and J ends were trimmed by 5 bases and 2 bases, with 13 bases remaining between them. CDR3 region: CASGVGNRAGNTIYF. The CDR3 DNA sequence: TGTGCTAGTGGTGTAGGAAACAGGGCTGGAAACACCATATATTTT.

The genes are TRBV5-1 and TRBJ2-2; 16 bases fit TRBD2. V lost 4 bases, J lost 2 bases, and 8 bases stayed unmatched. Germline CDR1 is SGHRS and CDR2 is YFSETQ. This CDR3 is 19 amino acids long. Here the CDR3 reads CASSTSGTSGGVNTGELFF. The CDR3 bases are TGCGCCAGCAGCACCTCCGGGACTAGCGGGGGGGTAAACACCGGGGAGCTGTTTTTT.

The CDR3 DNA sequence: TGTGCCAGCTCGTCTGGGACAGTTACTGGTAATGAGCAGTTCTTC. Translated, it gives CASSSGTVTGNEQFF. The chain is built from TRBV18 and TRBJ2-1; 7 nucleotides match TRBD1. After removal of 6 bases from V and 7 bases from J, the junction contained 12 bases not matched to a gene. This CDR3 contains 15 residues. Germline lookup yields CDR1 KGHSH and CDR2 LQKENI. The whole variable domain, filled in from reference TRBV18 and TRBJ2-1, reads NAGVMQNPRHLVRRRGQEARLRCSPMKGHSHVYWYRQLPEEGLKFMVYLQKENIIDESGMPKERFSAEFPKEGPSILRIQQVVRGDSAAYFCASSSGTVTGNEQFFGPGTRLTVL.

Comment on this clone: The same CDR3 is also encoded by other DNA sequences in this sample. This chain joins TRBV3-1 (or the pseudogene TRBV3-2) and TRBJ2-7, with D perhaps matching TRBD2 (5 bases). The V and J ends lost 2 bases and 4 bases respectively, with 6 bases between them. This CDR3 has 12 amino acids. Germline loops: CDR1 LGHDT, CDR2 YNNKEL (reference sequence). The CDR3 loop reads CASSQTGYEQYF. The CDR3, as DNA: TGTGCCAGCAGCCAAACGGGGTACGAGCAGTACTTC.

The chain carries TRBV2 and TRBJ2-3; unclear D gene. The germline V gene has CDR1 SNHLY and CDR2 FYNNEI. V lost 6 bases and J 0 bases, leaving 13 bases between the germline ends. The length of the CDR3 is 15 residues. Here the CDR3 reads CASRSTSSSTDTQYF. CDR3 in DNA: TGTGCCAGCAGATCCACTTCATCTAGCACAGATACGCAGTATTTT.

The V gene is TRBV7-9, the J gene TRBJ1-5, with D maybe TRBD1 (5 bases). CDR1 and CDR2 from the germline V gene are SEHNR and FQNEAQ (reference sequence). V shed 1 base and J shed 0 bases, with 13 bases lying between them. The CDR3 is 17 residues long. The CDR3 region is CASSLVGTQYSNQPQHF. CDR3 DNA: TGTGCCAGCAGCTTAGTAGGGACTCAATATAGCAATCAGCCCCAGCATTTT.

This sequence joins TRBV7-8 and TRBJ2-5; 7 nucleotides agree with TRBD1. CDR1 SGHVS and CDR2 FQNEAQ come from the germline V gene. This CDR3 comprises 14 residues. V was clipped by 11 bases and J by 5 bases; unmatched bases: 14. CDR3 amino acids: CAGERTGVEETQYF. The CDR3 DNA is TGTGCCGGAGAAAGAACAGGGGTTGAGGAGACCCAGTACTTC.

V and J are TRBV6-1 and TRBJ1-3; D not certain. Germline V gene data show CDR1 as MNHNS and CDR2 as SASEGT. This CDR3 spans 16 amino acids. V was shortened by 1 base and J by 2 bases, with 12 bases between the two germline ends. The CDR3 DNA sequence: TGTGCCAGCAGTGAAGAGAGGCTTCTAACTGGAAACACCATATATTTT. This encodes CASSEERLLTGNTIYF.

Note on this clone: This same CDR3 is encoded by further DNA sequences in the sample. The chain recombines TRBV9 with TRBJ1-1; D remains unclear. Trimming cost V 0 bases and J 1 base, with 7 bases left between them. Germline V CDR1 and CDR2: SGDLS, YYNGEE. The CDR3 totals 14 residues. This CDR3 reads CASSVGSGNTEAFF. CDR3 in DNA: TGTGCCAGCAGCGTAGGTTCCGGGAACACTGAAGCTTTCTTT.

The chain uses TRBV3-1 (or the pseudogene TRBV3-2) and TRBJ2-1, with 9 bases matching TRBD2. The CDR3 covers 18 residues. Germline CDR1 is LGHDT and CDR2 is YNNKEL (reference sequence). The J segment lost 0 bases and the V segment lost 0 bases, leaving 6 bases of the junction unmatched. The CDR3 is CASSQEGTSGSSYNEQFF. DNA of the CDR3: TGTGCCAGCAGCCAAGAGGGAACTAGCGGGTCCTCCTACAATGAGCAGTTCTTC.

The chain joins TRBV5-1 to TRBJ2-7; 8 bases agree with TRBD1. This CDR3 spans 15 amino acids. J was trimmed by 3 bases and V by 4 bases; bases with no gene match: 9. From germline, CDR1 is SGHRS and CDR2 YFSETQ. CDR3 residues: CASSPTWTGSYEQYF. In DNA, the CDR3 is TGCGCCAGCAGCCCGACTTGGACAGGGAGCTACGAGCAGTACTTC.

In DNA form, the CDR3 reads TGTGCCAGCAGCCTACTAGCGGGGGGCCCCGTAGATACGCAGTATTTT. Encoded protein: CASSLLAGGPVDTQYF. This sequence joins TRBV7-2 and TRBJ2-3; 12 positions agree with TRBD2. CDR3 length equals 16 residues. CDR1 is SGHTA, CDR2 FQGNSA, per germline. The V gene end was trimmed by 5 bases and the J gene end by 5 bases; junction bases not matched to a gene: 8. The full variable domain, in which reference TRBV7-2 and TRBJ2-3 provide the parts outside the CDR3, is GAGVSQSPSNKVTEKGKDVELRCDPISGHTALYWYRQSLGQGLEFLIYFQGNSAPDKSGLPSDRFSAERTGGSVSTLTIQRTQQEDSAVYLCASSLLAGGPVDTQYFGPGTRLTVL.

The chain is built from TRBV19 and TRBJ1-2; 8 nucleotides align to TRBD1. Germline lookup yields CDR1 LNHDA and CDR2 SQIVND (reference sequence). J gave up 2 bases and V 5 bases, and 1 base lay outside the gene matches. The CDR3 runs to 13 residues. CDR3 sequence: CASSGQGNYGYTF. In nucleotides, the CDR3 is TGTGCCAGTAGTGGACAGGGAAACTATGGCTACACCTTC.

The chain joins TRBV15 to TRBJ1-2; possibly TRBD1 for D (6 bases). CDR3 length: 13 residues. V lost 5 bases and J 8 bases, leaving 15 bases between the germline ends. Germline CDR1 and CDR2: LNHNV and YYDKDF (reference sequence). CDR3: CATSGGRVGGYTF. CDR3 nucleotides: TGTGCCACCAGCGGGGGCAGGGTAGGGGGCTACACCTTC.

The rearrangement joins TRBV28 to TRBJ2-3; TRBD2 is a possible D gene (5 bases). Trimming cost V 6 bases and J 8 bases, with 12 bases left between them. The germline V gene has CDR1 MDHEN and CDR2 SYDVKM. The CDR3 runs to 12 residues. The CDR3 spells CASSAGLRTQYF. The DNA for the CDR3 is TGTGCCAGCAGCGCGGGTTTGCGTACGCAGTATTTT.

The rearrangement links TRBV4-3 to TRBJ2-1; D possibly corresponds to TRBD2 (6 bases). Germline V lookup: CDR1 LGHNA, CDR2 YSLEER. Trimming took off 3 bases at V and 10 bases at J, with 16 bases between the two ends. This CDR3 has 14 amino acids. CDR3 region: CASSQDTLAAEQFF. The DNA of the CDR3 is TGCGCCAGCAGCCAGGATACCTTAGCGGCGGAGCAGTTCTTC.

The chain uses TRBV6-5 and TRBJ1-1, with D unresolved. The length of the CDR3 is 13 residues. Trimming pared 4 bases from V and 0 bases from J, leaving 6 bases between. Germline V gene sequence: CDR1 MNHEY, CDR2 SVGAGI. The CDR3 is CASSSYMNTEAFF. In nucleotides, the CDR3 is TGTGCCAGCAGTTCCTATATGAACACTGAAGCTTTCTTT.

V is TRBV12-1 and J is TRBJ1-2. TRBV12-1 is assigned pseudogene status. There are 16 residues in the CDR3. The DNA of the CDR3 is TGTGCCAGCGTTGCGGGCCAGCCCCCGCCGGGCTATGGCTACACCTTC. This encodes CASVAGQPPPGYGYTF.

V is TRBV4-2 and J is TRBJ1-2, with a possible D match to TRBD1 (5 bases). The CDR3 has 16 amino acids. Trimming removed 0 bases from V and 4 bases from J, with 15 bases in between. Germline CDR1 LGHNA, CDR2 YNFKEQ. CDR3 region: CASSQDRNQGLYGYTF. Here the CDR3 DNA reads TGTGCCAGCAGCCAAGATAGAAACCAGGGCCTCTATGGCTACACCTTC.

CDR3 loop: CASSLTGQGAQPQHF. CDR3 sequence (DNA): TGCGCCAGCAGCCTGACGGGACAGGGTGCTCAGCCCCAGCATTTT. The rearrangement links TRBV4-1 to TRBJ1-5; TRBD1 agrees at 9 bases. Germline lookup yields CDR1 MGHRA and CDR2 YSYEKL. J lost 6 bases, V lost 4 bases, and 7 bases had no gene match. The CDR3 has 15 residues.

The rearrangement links TRBV10-3 to TRBJ2-5; TRBD2 is a possible D gene (5 bases). Germline V gene data show CDR1 as ENHRY and CDR2 as SYGVKD. This CDR3 spans 15 amino acids. Trimming shortened V by 2 bases and J by 3 bases, and 13 bases separated the two germline ends. This CDR3 is CAISEPSLAEETQYF. The CDR3 DNA reads as TGTGCCATCAGTGAGCCCTCGCTAGCTGAAGAGACCCAGTACTTC.

The rearrangement joins TRBV3-1 (or the pseudogene TRBV3-2) to TRBJ2-1; unclear D gene. This CDR3 region has 11 residues. Trimming removed 1 base at V and 12 bases at J, with 7 bases between. Per germline, CDR1 LGHDT and CDR2 YNNKEL (reference sequence). CDR3 protein: CASSQGAVQFF. CDR3 DNA: TGTGCCAGCAGCCAAGGCGCGGTGCAGTTCTTC.

The gene calls are TRBV19 and TRBJ2-7, with TRBD1 identical over 10 bases. Germline lookup yields CDR1 LNHDA and CDR2 SQIVND (reference sequence). The CDR3 sequence is 16 residues long. V shed 3 bases and J 2 bases; nucleotides not matched to a gene: 7. The CDR3 spells CASSMGPGQGTYEQYF. The CDR3 DNA reads as TGTGCCAGTAGTATGGGCCCGGGACAGGGGACCTACGAGCAGTACTTC.

This rearrangement joins TRBV20-1 to TRBJ1-1; 8 positions match TRBD1. Germline CDR1 is DFQATT and CDR2 is SNEGSKA (reference sequence). V was clipped by 3 bases and J by 6 bases; unmatched bases: 12. This CDR3 has 15 residues. The CDR3 DNA sequence: TGCAGTGCTAGTAGTCCAGGGGGCGGATTGCCTGAAGCTTTCTTT. Amino acid sequence: CSASSPGGGLPEAFF.

The chain combines TRBV7-9 with TRBJ1-1; D ambiguous. Germline V gene sequence: CDR1 SEHNR, CDR2 FQNEAQ (reference sequence). CDR3 length equals 13 residues. The V end lost 2 bases, the J end lost 1 base, and 5 bases lay between the germline ends. CDR3 nucleotides: TGTGCCAGCAGCTTATTAGAGAACACTGAAGCTTTCTTT. It specifies CASSLLENTEAFF. Based on the CDR3 plus reference TRBV7-9 and TRBJ1-1, the full variable domain is DTGVSQNPRHKITKRGQNVTFRCDPISEHNRLYWYRQTLGQGPEFLTYFQNEAQLEKSRLLSDRFSAERPKGSFSTLEIQRTEQGDSAMYLCASSLLENTEAFFGQGTRLTVV.

This clone was found once. J is TRBJ2-7 and V is TRBV5-6; the D gene is possibly TRBD1 (6 bases). The CDR3 totals 14 residues. Deletions cut 4 bases from V and 5 bases from J, with 16 bases between. From germline, CDR1 is SGHDT and CDR2 YYEEEE. The CDR3 DNA follows: TGTGCCAGCAGCACCGGACAGATGATCAACGAGCAGTACTTC. As protein: CASSTGQMINEQYF.

The V call is TRBV15, the J call TRBJ2-2; no clear D gene. Germline V CDR1 and CDR2: LNHNV, YYDKDF (reference sequence). V gave up 6 bases and J gave up 2 bases, with 7 bases separating them. This CDR3 is 13 amino acids long. The CDR3 is CATRSDNTGELFF. In nucleotides, the CDR3 is TGTGCCACCAGGAGCGATAACACCGGGGAGCTGTTTTTT.

In this sample, this clone turned up a few times. The rearrangement uses TRBV14 and TRBJ1-1; a weak D match, TRBD1 (5 bases). Germline V lookup: CDR1 SGHDN, CDR2 FVKESK. V lost 0 bases and J 1 base, leaving 12 bases between the germline ends. This CDR3 contains 16 residues. CDR3 amino acids: CASSQDLDSWNTEAFF. For the CDR3, the DNA is TGTGCCAGCAGCCAAGATCTCGACAGTTGGAACACTGAAGCTTTCTTT. The full variable domain, completed using reference TRBV14 and TRBJ1-1, is EAGVTQFPSHSVIEKGQTVTLRCDPISGHDNLYWYRRVMGKEIKFLLHFVKESKQDESGMPNNRFLAERTGGTYSTLKVQPAELEDSGVYFCASSQDLDSWNTEAFFGQGTRLTVV.